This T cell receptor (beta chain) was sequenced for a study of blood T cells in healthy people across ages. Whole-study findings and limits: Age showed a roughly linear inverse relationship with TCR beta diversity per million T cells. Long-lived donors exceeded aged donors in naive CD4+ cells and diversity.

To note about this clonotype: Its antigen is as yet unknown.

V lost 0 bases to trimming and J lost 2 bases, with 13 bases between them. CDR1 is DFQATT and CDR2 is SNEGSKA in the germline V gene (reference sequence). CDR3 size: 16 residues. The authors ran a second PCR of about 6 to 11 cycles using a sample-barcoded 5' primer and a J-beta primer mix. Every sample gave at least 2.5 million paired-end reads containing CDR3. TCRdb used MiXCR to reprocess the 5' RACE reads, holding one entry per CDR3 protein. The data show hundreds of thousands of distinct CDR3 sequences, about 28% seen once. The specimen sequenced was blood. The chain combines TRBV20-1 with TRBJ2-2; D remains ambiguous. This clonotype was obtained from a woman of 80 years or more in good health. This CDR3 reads CSARDSHGSNTGELFF. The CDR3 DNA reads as TGCAGTGCTAGAGATTCCCACGGATCAAACACCGGGGAGCTGTTTTTT.